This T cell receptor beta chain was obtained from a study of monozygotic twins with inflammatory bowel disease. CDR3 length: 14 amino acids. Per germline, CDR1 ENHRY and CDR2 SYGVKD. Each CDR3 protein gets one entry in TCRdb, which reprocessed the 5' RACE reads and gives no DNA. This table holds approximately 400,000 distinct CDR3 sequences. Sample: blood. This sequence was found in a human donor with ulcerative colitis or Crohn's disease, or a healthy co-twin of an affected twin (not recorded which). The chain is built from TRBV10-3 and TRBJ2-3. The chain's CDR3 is CAISDSGNADTQYF.